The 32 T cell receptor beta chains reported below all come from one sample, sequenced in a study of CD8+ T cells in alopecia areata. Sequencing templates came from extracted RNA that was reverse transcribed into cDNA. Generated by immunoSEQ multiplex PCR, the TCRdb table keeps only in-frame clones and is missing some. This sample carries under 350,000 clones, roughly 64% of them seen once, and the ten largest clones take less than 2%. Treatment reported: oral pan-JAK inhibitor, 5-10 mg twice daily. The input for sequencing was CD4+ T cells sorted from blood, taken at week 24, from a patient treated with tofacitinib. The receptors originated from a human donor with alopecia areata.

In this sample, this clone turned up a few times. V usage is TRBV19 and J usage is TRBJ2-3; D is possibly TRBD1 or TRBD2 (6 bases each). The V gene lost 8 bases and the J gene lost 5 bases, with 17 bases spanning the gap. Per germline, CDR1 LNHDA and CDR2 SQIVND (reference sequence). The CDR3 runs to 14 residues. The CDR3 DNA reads TGTGCCAGTGAAGGAGGGGGAGCTGGAGATACGCAGTATTTT. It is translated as CASEGGGAGDTQYF.

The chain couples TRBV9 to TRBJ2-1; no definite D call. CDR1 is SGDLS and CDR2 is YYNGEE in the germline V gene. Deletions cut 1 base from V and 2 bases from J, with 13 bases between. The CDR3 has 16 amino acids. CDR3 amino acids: CASSVYGESTYNEQFF. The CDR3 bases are TGTGCCAGCAGCGTATATGGGGAATCCACCTACAATGAGCAGTTCTTC.

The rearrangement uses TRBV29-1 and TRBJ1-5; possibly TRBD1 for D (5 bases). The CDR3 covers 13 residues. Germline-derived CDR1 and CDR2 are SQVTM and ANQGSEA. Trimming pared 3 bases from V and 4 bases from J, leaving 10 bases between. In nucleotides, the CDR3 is TGCAGCGTTGAGGGGCAGGATAATCAGCCCCAGCATTTT. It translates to CSVEGQDNQPQHF.

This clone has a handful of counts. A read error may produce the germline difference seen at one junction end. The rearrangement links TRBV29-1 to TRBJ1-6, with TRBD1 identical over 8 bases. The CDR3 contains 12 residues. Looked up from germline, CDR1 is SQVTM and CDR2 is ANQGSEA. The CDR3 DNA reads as TGCAGCGTGGGACAGGACGATTCGCCCCTCCACTTT. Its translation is CSVGQDDSPLHF.

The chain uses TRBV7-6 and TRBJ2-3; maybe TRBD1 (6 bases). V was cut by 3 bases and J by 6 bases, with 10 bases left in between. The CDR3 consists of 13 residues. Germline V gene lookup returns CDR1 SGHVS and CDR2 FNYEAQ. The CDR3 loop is CASSLTGLDTQYF. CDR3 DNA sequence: TGTGCCAGCAGCTTGACAGGTCTGGATACGCAGTATTTT.

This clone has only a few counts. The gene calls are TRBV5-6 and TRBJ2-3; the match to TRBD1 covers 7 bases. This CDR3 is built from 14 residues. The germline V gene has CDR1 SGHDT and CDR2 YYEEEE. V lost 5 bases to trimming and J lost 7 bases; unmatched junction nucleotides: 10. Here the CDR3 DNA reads TGTGCCAGCAGTCCTAGGACAGGATGGTATACGCAGTATTTT. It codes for CASSPRTGWYTQYF. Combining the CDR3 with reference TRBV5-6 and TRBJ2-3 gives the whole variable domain DAGVTQSPTHLIKTRGQQVTLRCSPKSGHDTVSWYQQALGQGPQFIFQYYEEEERQRGNFPDRFSGHQFPNYSSELNVNALLLGDSALYLCASSPRTGWYTQYFGPGTRLTVL.

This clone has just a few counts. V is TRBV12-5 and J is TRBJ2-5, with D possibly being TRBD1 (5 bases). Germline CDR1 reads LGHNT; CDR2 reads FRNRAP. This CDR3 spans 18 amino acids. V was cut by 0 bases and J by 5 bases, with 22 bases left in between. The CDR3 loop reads CASGLVPPAWGQGETQYF. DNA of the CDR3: TGTGCTAGTGGTTTGGTACCGCCGGCCTGGGGCCAAGGGGAGACCCAGTACTTC. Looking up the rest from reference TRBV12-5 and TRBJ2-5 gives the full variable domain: DARVTQTPRHKVTEMGQEVTMRCQPILGHNTVFWYRQTMMQGLELLAYFRNRAPLDDSGMPKDRFSAEMPDATLATLKIQPSEPRDSAVYFCASGLVPPAWGQGETQYFGPGTRLLVL.

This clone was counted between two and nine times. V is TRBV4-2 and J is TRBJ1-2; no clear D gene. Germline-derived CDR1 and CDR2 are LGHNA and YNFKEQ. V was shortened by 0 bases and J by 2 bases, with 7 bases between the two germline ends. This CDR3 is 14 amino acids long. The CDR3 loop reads CASSQDQTNYGYTF. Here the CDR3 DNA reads TGTGCCAGCAGCCAAGACCAGACAAACTATGGCTACACCTTC.

DNA of the CDR3: TGTGCCAGCAGCCAAGAGTCACTAGCGGGGGCGACAGATACGCAGTATTTT. It translates to CASSQESLAGATDTQYF. This chain uses TRBV4-2 with TRBJ2-3, with 11 bases that match TRBD2. J was trimmed by 3 bases and V by 0 bases; bases with no gene match: 5. The CDR3 has 17 residues. CDR1 and CDR2 from the germline V gene are LGHNA and YNFKEQ.

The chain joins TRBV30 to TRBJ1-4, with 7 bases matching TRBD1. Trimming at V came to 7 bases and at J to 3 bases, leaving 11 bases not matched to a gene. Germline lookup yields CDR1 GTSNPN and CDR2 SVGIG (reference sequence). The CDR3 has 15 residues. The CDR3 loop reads CASTGVGGSNEKLFF. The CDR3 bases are TGTGCCTCAACAGGGGTCGGAGGGTCTAATGAAAAACTGTTTTTT.

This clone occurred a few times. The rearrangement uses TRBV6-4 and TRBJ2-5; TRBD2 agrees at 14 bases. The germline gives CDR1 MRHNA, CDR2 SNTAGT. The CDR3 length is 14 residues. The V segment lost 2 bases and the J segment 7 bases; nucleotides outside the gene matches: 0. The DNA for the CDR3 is TGTGCCAGCAGTGACGGACTAGCGGGGGGGACCCAGTACTTC. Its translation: CASSDGLAGGTQYF.

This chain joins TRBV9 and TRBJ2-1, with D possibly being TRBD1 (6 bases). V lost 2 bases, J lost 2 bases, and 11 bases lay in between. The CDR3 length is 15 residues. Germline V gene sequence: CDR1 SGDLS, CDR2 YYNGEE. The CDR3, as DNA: TGTGCCAGCAGCGTTCAGGGGTTCCCCTACAATGAGCAGTTCTTC. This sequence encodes CASSVQGFPYNEQFF.

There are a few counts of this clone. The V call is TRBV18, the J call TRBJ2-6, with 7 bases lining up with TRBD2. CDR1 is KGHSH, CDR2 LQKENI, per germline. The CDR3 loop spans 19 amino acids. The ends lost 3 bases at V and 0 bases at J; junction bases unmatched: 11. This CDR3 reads CASSPRRAGSLSGANVLTF. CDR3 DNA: TGTGCCAGCTCACCCCGCCGAGCGGGGTCCCTCTCTGGGGCCAACGTCCTGACTTTC.

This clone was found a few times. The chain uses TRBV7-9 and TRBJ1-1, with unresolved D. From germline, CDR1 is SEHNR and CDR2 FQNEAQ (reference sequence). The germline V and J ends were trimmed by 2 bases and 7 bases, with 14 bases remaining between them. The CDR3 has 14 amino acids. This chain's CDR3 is CASSLSGGRSEAFF. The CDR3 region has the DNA TGTGCCAGCAGCTTATCGGGCGGCCGTAGTGAAGCTTTCTTT. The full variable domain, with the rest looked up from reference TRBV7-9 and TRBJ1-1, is DTGVSQNPRHKITKRGQNVTFRCDPISEHNRLYWYRQTLGQGPEFLTYFQNEAQLEKSRLLSDRFSAERPKGSFSTLEIQRTEQGDSAMYLCASSLSGGRSEAFFGQGTRLTVV.

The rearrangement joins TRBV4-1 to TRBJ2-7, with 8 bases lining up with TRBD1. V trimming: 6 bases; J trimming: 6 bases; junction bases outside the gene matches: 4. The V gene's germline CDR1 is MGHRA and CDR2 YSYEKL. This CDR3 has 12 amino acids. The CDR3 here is CASRAGGREQYF. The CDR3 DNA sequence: TGCGCCAGCAGGGCAGGGGGCCGCGAGCAGTACTTC.

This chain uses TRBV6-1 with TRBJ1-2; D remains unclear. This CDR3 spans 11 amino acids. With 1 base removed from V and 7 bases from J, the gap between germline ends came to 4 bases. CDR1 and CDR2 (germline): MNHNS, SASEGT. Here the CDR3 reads CASSEVGGYTF. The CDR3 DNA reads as TGTGCCAGCAGTGAAGTAGGTGGCTACACCTTC.

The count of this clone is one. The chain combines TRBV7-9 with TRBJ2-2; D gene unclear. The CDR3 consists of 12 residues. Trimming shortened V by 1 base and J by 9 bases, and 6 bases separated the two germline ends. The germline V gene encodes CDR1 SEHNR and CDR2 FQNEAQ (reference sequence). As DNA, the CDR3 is TGTGCCAGCAGCTTAGGGTTCCGGGAGCTGTTTTTT. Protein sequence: CASSLGFRELFF.

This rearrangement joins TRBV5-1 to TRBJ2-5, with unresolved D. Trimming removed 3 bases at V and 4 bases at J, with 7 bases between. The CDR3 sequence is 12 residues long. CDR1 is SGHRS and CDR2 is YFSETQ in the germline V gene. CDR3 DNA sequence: TGCGCCAGCAGCTATGAACCAGAGACCCAGTACTTC. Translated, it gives CASSYEPETQYF.

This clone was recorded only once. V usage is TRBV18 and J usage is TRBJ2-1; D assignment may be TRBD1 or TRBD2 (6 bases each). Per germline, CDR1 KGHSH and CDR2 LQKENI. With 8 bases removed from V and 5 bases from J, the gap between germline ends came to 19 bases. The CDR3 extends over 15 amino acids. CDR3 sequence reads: CASARRGRWDNEQFF. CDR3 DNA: TGTGCCAGCGCGCGGAGGGGGAGATGGGACAATGAGCAGTTCTTC.

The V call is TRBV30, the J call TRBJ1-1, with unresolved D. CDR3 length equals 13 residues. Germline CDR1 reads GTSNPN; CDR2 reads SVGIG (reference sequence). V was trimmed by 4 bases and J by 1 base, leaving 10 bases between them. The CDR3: CAWNIRQNTEAFF. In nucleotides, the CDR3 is TGTGCCTGGAATATTCGACAGAACACTGAAGCTTTCTTT.

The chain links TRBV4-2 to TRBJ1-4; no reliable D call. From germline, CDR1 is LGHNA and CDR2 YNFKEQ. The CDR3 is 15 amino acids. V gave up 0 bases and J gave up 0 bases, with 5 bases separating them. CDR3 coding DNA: TGTGCCAGCAGCCAAGACCAGGCAACTAATGAAAAACTGTTTTTT. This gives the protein CASSQDQATNEKLFF.

CDR3 sequence reads: CASSLSTGYNYGYTF. Here the CDR3 DNA reads TGTGCCAGCAGCTTATCTACGGGCTACAACTATGGCTACACCTTC. This sequence joins TRBV7-9 and TRBJ1-2; no definite D call. This CDR3 has 15 amino acids. The V gene's germline CDR1 is SEHNR and CDR2 FQNEAQ (reference sequence). Deletions cut 2 bases from V and 2 bases from J, with 12 bases between.

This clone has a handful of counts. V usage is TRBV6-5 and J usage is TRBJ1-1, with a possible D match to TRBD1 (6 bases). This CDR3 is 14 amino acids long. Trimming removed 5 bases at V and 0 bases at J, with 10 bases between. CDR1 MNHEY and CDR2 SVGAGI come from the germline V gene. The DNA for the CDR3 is TGTGCCAGCAGTAGACAGGCTATGAACACTGAAGCTTTCTTT. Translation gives CASSRQAMNTEAFF.

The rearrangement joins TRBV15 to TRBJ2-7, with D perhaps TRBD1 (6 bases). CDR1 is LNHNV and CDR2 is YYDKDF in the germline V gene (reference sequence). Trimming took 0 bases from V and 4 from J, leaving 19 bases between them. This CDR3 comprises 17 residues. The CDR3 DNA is TGTGCCACCAGCAGAGATAGGGGGAGAAGGGTCCGGTACGAGCAGTACTTC. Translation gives CATSRDRGRRVRYEQYF.

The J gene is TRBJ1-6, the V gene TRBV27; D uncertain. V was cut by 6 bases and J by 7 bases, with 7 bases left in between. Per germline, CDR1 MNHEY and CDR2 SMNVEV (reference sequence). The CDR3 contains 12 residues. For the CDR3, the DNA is TGTGCCAGCAGATTTTTAAATTCACCCCTCCACTTT. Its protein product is CASRFLNSPLHF.

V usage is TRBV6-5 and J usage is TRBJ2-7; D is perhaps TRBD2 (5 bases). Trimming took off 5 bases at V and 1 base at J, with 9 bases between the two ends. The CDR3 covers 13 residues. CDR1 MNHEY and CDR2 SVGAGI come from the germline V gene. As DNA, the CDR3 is TGTGCCAGCAGTACCACGGGGTCCTACGAGCAGTACTTC. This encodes CASSTTGSYEQYF.

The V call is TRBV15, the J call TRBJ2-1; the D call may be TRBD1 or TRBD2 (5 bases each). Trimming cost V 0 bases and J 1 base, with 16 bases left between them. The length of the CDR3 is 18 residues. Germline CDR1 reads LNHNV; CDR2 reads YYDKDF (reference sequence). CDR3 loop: CATSRDLSGPISYNEQFF. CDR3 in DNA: TGTGCCACCAGCAGAGATTTATCGGGACCGATATCCTACAATGAGCAGTTCTTC.

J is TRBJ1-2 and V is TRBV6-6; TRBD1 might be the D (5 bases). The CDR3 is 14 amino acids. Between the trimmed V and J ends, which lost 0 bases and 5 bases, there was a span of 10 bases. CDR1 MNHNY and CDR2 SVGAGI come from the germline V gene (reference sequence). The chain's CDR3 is CASSYSKGKYGYTF. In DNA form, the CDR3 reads TGTGCCAGCAGTTACTCGAAGGGGAAGTATGGCTACACCTTC.

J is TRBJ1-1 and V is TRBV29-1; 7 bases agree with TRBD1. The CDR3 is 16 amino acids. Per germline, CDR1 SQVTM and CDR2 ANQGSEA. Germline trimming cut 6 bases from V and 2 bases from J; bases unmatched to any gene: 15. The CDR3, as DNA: TGCAGCGTGGGGGGTAAAAAAGGACAGGCCAACACTGAAGCTTTCTTT. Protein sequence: CSVGGKKGQANTEAFF. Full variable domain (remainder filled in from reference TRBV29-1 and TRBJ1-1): SAVISQKPSRDICQRGTSLTIQCQVDSQVTMMFWYRQQPGQSLTLIATANQGSEATYESGFVIDKFPISRPNLTFSTLTVSNMSPEDSSIYLCSVGGKKGQANTEAFFGQGTRLTVV.

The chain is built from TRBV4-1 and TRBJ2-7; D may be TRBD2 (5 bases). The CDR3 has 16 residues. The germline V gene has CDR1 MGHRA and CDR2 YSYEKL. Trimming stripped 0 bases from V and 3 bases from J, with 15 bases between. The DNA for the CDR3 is TGCGCCAGCAGCCAAGATGGGCGGGCTCGGGTCTACGAGCAGTACTTC. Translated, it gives CASSQDGRARVYEQYF.

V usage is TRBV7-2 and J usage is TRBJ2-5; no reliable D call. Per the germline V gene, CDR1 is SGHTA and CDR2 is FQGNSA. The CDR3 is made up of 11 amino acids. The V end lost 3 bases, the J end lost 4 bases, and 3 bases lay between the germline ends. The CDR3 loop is CASSLIETQYF. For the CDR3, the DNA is TGTGCCAGCAGCTTGATAGAGACCCAGTACTTC.

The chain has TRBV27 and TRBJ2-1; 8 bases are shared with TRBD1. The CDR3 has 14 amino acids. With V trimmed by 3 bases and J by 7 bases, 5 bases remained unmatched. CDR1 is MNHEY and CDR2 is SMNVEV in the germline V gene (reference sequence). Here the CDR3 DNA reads TGTGCCAGCAGTTTGGGACAGGTCCGTAATGAGCAGTTCTTC. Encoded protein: CASSLGQVRNEQFF.